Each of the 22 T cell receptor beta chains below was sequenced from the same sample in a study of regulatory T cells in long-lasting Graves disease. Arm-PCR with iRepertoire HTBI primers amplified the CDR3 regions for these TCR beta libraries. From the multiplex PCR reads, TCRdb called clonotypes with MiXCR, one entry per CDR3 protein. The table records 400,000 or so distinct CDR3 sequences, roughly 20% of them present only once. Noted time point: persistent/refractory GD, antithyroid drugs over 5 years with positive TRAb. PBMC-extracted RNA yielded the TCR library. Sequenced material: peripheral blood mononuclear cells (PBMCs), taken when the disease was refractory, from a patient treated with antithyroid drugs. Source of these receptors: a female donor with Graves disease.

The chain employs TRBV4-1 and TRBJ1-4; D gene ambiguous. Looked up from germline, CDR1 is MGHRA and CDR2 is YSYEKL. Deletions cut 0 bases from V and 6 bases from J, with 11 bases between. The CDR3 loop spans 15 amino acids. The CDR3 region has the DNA TGCGCCAGCAGCCAAGAGACCGTAATCCATGAAAAACTGTTTTTT. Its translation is CASSQETVIHEKLFF.

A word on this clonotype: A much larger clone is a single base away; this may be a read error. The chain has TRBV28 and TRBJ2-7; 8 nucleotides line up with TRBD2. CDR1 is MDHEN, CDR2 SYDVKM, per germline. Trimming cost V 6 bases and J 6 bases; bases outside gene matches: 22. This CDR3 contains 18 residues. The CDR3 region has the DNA TGTGCCAGCAGCACACGGGAGGGGACACTAGCCGGGAGTAGCGAGCAGTACTTC. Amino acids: CASSTREGTLAGSSEQYF. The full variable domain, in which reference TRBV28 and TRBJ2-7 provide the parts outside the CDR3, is DVKVTQSSRYLVKRTGEKVFLECVQDMDHENMFWYRQDPGLGLRLIYFSYDVKMKEKGDIPEGYSVSREKKERFSLILESASTNQTSMYLCASSTREGTLAGSSEQYFGPGTRLTVT.

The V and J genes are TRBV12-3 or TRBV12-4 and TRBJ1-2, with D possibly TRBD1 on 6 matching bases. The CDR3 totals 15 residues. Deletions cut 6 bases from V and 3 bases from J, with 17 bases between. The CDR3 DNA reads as TGTGCCAGCAGCCTTATTAGGGGGGCGGACTATGGCTACACCTTC. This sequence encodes CASSLIRGADYGYTF.

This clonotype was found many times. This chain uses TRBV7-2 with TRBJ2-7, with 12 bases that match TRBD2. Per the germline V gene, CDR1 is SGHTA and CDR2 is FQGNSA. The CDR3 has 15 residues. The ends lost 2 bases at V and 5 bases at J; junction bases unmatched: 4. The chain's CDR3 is CASSLRLAGENEQYF. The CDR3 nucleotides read TGTGCCAGCAGCTTAAGACTAGCGGGAGAGAACGAGCAGTACTTC.

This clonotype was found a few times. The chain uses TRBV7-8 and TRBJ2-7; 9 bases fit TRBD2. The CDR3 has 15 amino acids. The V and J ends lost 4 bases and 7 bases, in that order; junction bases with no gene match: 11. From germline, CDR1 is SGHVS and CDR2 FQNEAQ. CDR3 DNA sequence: TGTGCCAGCAGCTCCTCCGGGACTAGCAGTCTGGAGCAGTACTTC. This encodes CASSSSGTSSLEQYF. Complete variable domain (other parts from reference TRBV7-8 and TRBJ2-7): GAGVSQSPRYKVAKRGQDVALRCDPISGHVSLFWYQQALGQGPEFLTYFQNEAQLDKSGLPSDRFFAERPEGSVSTLKIQRTQQEDSAVYLCASSSSGTSSLEQYFGPGTRLTVT.

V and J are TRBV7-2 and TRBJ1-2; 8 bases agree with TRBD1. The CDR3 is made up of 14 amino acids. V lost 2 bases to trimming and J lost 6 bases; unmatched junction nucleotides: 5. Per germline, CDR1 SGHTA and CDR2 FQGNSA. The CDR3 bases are TGTGCCAGCAGCTTAACGACAGGGGTAGATGGCTACACCTTC. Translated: CASSLTTGVDGYTF.

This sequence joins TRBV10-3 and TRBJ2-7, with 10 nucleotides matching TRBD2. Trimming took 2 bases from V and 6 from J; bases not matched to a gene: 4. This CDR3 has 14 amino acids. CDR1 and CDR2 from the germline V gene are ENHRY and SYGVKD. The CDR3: CAISEHSGRSEQYF. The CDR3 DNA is TGTGCCATCAGTGAGCATAGCGGGAGGTCCGAGCAGTACTTC.

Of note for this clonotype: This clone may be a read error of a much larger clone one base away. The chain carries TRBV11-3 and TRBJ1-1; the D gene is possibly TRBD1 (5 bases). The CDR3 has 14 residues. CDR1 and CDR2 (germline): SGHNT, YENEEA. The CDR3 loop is CASSPERQHPEASF. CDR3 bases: TGTGCCAGCAGCCCCGAGAGACAGCACCCTGAAGCTTCCTTT.

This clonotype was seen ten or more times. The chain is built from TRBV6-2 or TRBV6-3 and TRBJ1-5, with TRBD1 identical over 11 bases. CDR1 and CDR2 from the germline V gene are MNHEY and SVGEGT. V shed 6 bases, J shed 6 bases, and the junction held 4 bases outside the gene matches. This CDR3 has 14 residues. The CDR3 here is CASRGTGGGQPQHF. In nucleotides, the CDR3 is TGTGCCAGCAGGGGGACAGGGGGAGGTCAGCCCCAGCATTTT.

CDR3 nucleotides: TGTGCCACCAGTGCCCAGGGGCAGATCAGTCAGCCCCAGCATTTT. Protein: CATSAQGQISQPQHF. The chain joins TRBV24-1 to TRBJ1-5; possible D gene TRBD1, 6 bases. Germline CDR1 is KGHDR and CDR2 is SFDVKD. V was cut by 5 bases and J by 6 bases, with 16 bases left in between. The CDR3 is 15 amino acids.

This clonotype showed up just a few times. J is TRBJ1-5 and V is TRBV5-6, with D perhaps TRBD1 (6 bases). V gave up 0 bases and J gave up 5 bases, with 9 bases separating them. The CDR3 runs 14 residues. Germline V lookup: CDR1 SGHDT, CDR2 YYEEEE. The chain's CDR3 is CASSLAGGYQPQHF. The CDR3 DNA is TGTGCCAGCAGCTTGGCGGGGGGCTATCAGCCCCAGCATTTT.

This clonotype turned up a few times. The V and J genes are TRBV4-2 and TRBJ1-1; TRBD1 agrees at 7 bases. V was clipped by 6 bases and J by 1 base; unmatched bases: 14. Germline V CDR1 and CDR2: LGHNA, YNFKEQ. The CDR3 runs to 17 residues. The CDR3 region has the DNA TGTGCCAGCAGGCCTAATCCTACAGGGGTAGGGAACACTGAAGCTTTCTTT. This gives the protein CASRPNPTGVGNTEAFF.

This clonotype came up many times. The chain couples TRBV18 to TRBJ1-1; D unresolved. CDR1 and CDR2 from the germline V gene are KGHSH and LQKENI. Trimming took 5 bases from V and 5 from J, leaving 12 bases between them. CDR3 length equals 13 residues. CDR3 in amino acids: CASSSFAGTEAFF. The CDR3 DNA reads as TGTGCCAGCTCATCCTTCGCTGGGACTGAAGCTTTCTTT. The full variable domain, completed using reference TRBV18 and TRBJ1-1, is NAGVMQNPRHLVRRRGQEARLRCSPMKGHSHVYWYRQLPEEGLKFMVYLQKENIIDESGMPKERFSAEFPKEGPSILRIQQVVRGDSAAYFCASSSFAGTEAFFGQGTRLTVV.

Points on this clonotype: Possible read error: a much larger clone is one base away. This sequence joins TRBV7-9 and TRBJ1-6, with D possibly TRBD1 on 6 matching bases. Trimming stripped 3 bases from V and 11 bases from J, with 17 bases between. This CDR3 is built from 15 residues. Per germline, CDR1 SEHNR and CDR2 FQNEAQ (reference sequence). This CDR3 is CASSLSGGGGPPLHF. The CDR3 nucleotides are TGTGCCAGCAGCTTGAGTGGGGGAGGGGGACCACCCCTCCACTTT.

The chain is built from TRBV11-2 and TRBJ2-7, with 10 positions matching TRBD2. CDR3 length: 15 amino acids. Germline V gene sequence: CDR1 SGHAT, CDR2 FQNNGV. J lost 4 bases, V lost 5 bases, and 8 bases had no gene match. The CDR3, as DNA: TGTGCCAGCAGCACCCGGACTAGCGGACTGTACGAGCAGTACTTC. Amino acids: CASSTRTSGLYEQYF.

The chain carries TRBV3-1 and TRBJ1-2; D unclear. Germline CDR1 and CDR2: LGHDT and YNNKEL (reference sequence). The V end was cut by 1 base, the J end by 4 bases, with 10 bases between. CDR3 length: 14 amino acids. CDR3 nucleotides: TGTGCCAGCAGCCAAGTGTCAGAGGGCTATGGCTACACCTTC. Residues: CASSQVSEGYGYTF.

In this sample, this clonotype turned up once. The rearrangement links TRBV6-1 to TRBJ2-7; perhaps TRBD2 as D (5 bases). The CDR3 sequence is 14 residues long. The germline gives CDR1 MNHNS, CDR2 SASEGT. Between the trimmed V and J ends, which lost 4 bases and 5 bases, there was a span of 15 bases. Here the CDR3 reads CASSASRSAHEQYF. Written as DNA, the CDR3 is TGTGCCAGCAGTGCTAGCAGGAGTGCCCACGAGCAGTACTTC.

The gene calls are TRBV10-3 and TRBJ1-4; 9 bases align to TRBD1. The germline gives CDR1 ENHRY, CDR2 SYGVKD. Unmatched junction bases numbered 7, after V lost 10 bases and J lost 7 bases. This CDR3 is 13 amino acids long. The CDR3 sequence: CATGTGITEKLFF. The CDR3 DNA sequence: TGTGCCACCGGGACAGGGATTACTGAAAAACTGTTTTTT.

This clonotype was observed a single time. The CDR3 bases are TGTGCCAGCAGTTTATCTCGGAGGCAGGGAGGCCCCTATGGCTACACCTTC. It yields the protein CASSLSRRQGGPYGYTF. The J gene is TRBJ1-2, the V gene TRBV27, with D possibly matching TRBD1 (5 bases). Looked up from germline, CDR1 is MNHEY and CDR2 is SMNVEV (reference sequence). The germline V and J ends were trimmed by 0 bases and 4 bases, with 18 bases remaining between them. This CDR3 region has 17 residues.

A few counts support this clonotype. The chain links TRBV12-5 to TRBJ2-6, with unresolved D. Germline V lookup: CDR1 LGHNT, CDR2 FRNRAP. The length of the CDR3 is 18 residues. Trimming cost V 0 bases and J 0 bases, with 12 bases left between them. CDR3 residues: CASGLVSVRSSGANVLTF. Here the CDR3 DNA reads TGTGCTAGTGGTTTGGTAAGTGTGAGAAGCTCTGGGGCCAACGTCCTGACTTTC.

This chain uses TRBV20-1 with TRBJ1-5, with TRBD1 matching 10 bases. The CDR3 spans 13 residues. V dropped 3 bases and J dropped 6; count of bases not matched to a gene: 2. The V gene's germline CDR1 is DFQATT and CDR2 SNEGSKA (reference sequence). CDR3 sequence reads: CSARGQGTQPQHF. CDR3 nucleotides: TGCAGTGCTAGGGGACAGGGGACTCAGCCCCAGCATTTT.

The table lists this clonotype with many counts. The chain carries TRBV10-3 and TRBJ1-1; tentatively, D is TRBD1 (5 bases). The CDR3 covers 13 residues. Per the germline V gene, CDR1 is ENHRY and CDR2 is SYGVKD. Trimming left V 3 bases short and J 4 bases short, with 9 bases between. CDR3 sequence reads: CAISETGRTEAFF. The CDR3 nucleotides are TGTGCCATCAGTGAAACGGGACGCACTGAAGCTTTCTTT.